This T cell receptor (beta chain) originates from a study of blood T cell repertoires in COVID-19 (dated by TCRdb to 2018 to 2021). Regarding the research as a whole: The collaborator samples originated in the United States, Italy and Spain and spanned the acute and convalescent phases of COVID-19. A freely available public database, intended as a resource for researchers studying the immune response to SARS-CoV-2, is where the repertoires were released. Nearly every sample came with metadata listing a de-identified subject ID, COVID-19 status, age in years and sex. The material from the prospective study consisted of cDNA or gDNA derived from T cells, B-cell-depleted T cells, or PBMCs. Where HLA class I and class II types were available, the types were taken from metadata supplied by the sample provider, not from assay-based typing. The dataset comprised deeply sampled blood TCRbeta repertoires from subjects exposed to, actively infected with, or recovered from COVID-19. The samples were drawn from two sources: the first 160 participants of the ongoing ImmuneRACE study, and some 1,300 subjects contributed by 6 global collaborators. General conclusions and limits of the study: How much clinical and demographic metadata was included differed by source and by participant, and the metadata was provided uncurated.

TCRbeta CDR3 regions were amplified from genomic DNA using the immunoSEQ Assay, a bias-controlled multiplex PCR. In the source study's methods: Nucleated cell counts per sample were estimated from amplification of reference gene primers within the assay. Sequence reads were collapsed and filtered to measure the absolute abundance of every unique TCRbeta CDR3 rearrangement. Productive Simpson clonality was computed per sample as the square root of Simpson's diversity index over productive rearrangements. TCRdb took this table from immuneACCESS and kept in-frame rearrangements with V and J called. Such tables lack part of the clones; where checked against another copy, unresolved V genes explain under half of the gap, and the rest is unexplained. V and J calls and clone size are given by that table; D and trimming were obtained from the DNA. This sample is represented by some 170,000 clones; 85% to 90% of them were singletons. 6.2% of the sample comes from the top ten.

Participants in the prospective study were aged about 18 to 89 years, lived in more than 20 United States geographic areas, and enrolled through a virtual design. In the prospective study, cohorts were assigned on the basis of participant-reported clinical history obtained from a screening survey and a study questionnaire. Recovered participants in ImmuneRACE Cohort 3 were defined as having two consecutive negative NP/OP PCR tests, clearance from a healthcare professional, or resolution of symptoms. In the prospective study, mobile phlebotomists collected whole blood, serum and a nasopharyngeal or oropharyngeal swab from each participant. Participants in the prospective study had the option to provide additional blood draws and questionnaires over a roughly 2-month period. Before DNA extraction, blood samples from the prospective study were shipped at room temperature or frozen. CDR3 length: 13 amino acids, cysteine to phenylalanine. Only CDR3 DNA remains: 39 bases, in frame from the first base. Taken from the germline V gene (reference sequence), the CDR1 and CDR2 loops are GTSNPN and SVGIG. V is cut by 5 bases and J by 5 bases, and the space between the germline ends is 13 bases.

Details on this clone: Its antigen remains unidentified. Base qualities are not recorded, but no much larger clone differs from it by a single base.

The sequence links TRBV30 to TRBJ1-5; the D gene is perhaps TRBD1, from 6 matching bases. The source of this sequence is a middle-aged man who had recovered from COVID-19. Sequencing was performed on PBMCs or T cells enriched from blood (not recorded which). The sequence in DNA is TGTGCCTGGGGGACACGGGAATATCAGCCCCAGCATTTT. The encoded protein is CAWGTREYQPQHF.